These 28 T cell receptor beta chains were sequenced from one sample in a study of cytomegalovirus exposure and HLA in healthy donors. With 60 Vbeta and 13 Jbeta primers, the PCR was carried out. Assay used: immunoSEQ multiplex PCR; TCRdb lists only in-frame clones, some missing. The repertoire holds roughly 190,000 clones, under 85% seen once, with 2.5% to 4% in the top ten. The sample consisted of PBMCs. Every receptor here comes from a female donor in good health and CMV-seronegative.

In nucleotides, the CDR3 is TGTGCCAGCAAAACAGGGCCTAGCACAGATACGCAGTATTTT. As protein: CASKTGPSTDTQYF. This chain uses TRBV27 with TRBJ2-3; TRBD1 is a possible D gene (6 bases). The length of the CDR3 is 14 residues. Germline V gene data show CDR1 as MNHEY and CDR2 as SMNVEV (reference sequence). V lost 7 bases, J lost 0 bases, and 11 bases lay in between.

The chain is built from TRBV6-1 and TRBJ1-4; 9 bases are shared with TRBD1. Germline V CDR1 and CDR2: MNHNS, SASEGT. This CDR3 is built from 13 residues. After removal of 5 bases from V and 8 bases from J, the junction contained 3 bases not matched to a gene. CDR3 DNA: TGTGCCAGCAGTAGGGACAGGGCCGAAAAACTGTTTTTT. Its translation is CASSRDRAEKLFF.

This sequence joins TRBV13 and TRBJ2-7, with 8 positions matching TRBD2. The CDR3 covers 16 residues. Germline V gene lookup returns CDR1 PRHDT and CDR2 FYEKMQ (reference sequence). V shed 5 bases, J shed 3 bases, and the junction held 12 bases outside the gene matches. Written as DNA, the CDR3 is TGTGCCAGCAGCCCCACCCCCGGGGGGGCAGACTACGAGCAGTACTTC. Its translation: CASSPTPGGADYEQYF.

The chain is built from TRBV25-1 and TRBJ2-1, with 15 bases fitting TRBD2. Germline loops: CDR1 MGHDK, CDR2 SYGVNS. V dropped 7 bases and J dropped 9; count of bases not matched to a gene: 4. The CDR3 extends over 14 amino acids. CDR3 sequence (DNA): TGTGCCAGCATGACGGGACTAGCGGGAGGTGAGCAGTTCTTC. Protein: CASMTGLAGGEQFF.

V and J are TRBV6-6 and TRBJ1-4; 7 bases align to TRBD1. This CDR3 is 14 amino acids long. Germline trimming cut 7 bases from V and 8 bases from J; bases unmatched to any gene: 10. Germline lookup yields CDR1 MNHNY and CDR2 SVGAGI (reference sequence). DNA for the CDR3: TGTGCCAGCAAACAGACAGGGACCGGAGAAAAACTGTTTTTT. As protein: CASKQTGTGEKLFF.

The chain uses TRBV2 and TRBJ1-1; D call uncertain. The germline V gene has CDR1 SNHLY and CDR2 FYNNEI. CDR3 length equals 13 residues. Trimming took 8 bases from V and 4 from J, leaving 14 bases between them. CDR3 in amino acids: CASLLESVTEAFF. The CDR3 bases are TGTGCCAGCTTGTTAGAGTCGGTCACTGAAGCTTTCTTT.

This chain joins TRBV19 and TRBJ2-3, with 8 bases lining up with TRBD2. With 6 bases clipped from V and 1 base from J, the junction kept 6 bases outside the gene matches. Germline loops: CDR1 LNHDA, CDR2 SQIVND (reference sequence). The CDR3 totals 15 residues. Here the CDR3 DNA reads TGTGCCAGTAGCGACCTACTAGCGGGCACAGATACGCAGTATTTT. Translated, it gives CASSDLLAGTDTQYF.

The V call is TRBV4-1, the J call TRBJ1-4; no clear D. The V gene's germline CDR1 is MGHRA and CDR2 YSYEKL. Trimming removed 0 bases at V and 8 bases at J, with 16 bases between. This CDR3 has 16 residues. The CDR3 protein is CASSQELVAAREKLFF. DNA for the CDR3: TGCGCCAGCAGCCAAGAATTGGTGGCAGCGCGAGAAAAACTGTTTTTT.

V and J are TRBV27 and TRBJ2-7, with D tentatively TRBD1 (5 bases). This CDR3 contains 15 residues. V lost 6 bases, J lost 3 bases, and 18 bases lay in between. The V gene's germline CDR1 is MNHEY and CDR2 SMNVEV (reference sequence). The CDR3 reads CASSPGIGQGYEQYF. CDR3 DNA sequence: TGTGCCAGCAGCCCAGGTATAGGTCAGGGCTACGAGCAGTACTTC.

This chain uses TRBV7-8 with TRBJ1-5; TRBD1 aligns across 11 bases. V shed 4 bases and J 0 bases; nucleotides not matched to a gene: 11. Germline assignment: CDR1 SGHVS and CDR2 FQNEAQ. This CDR3 has 19 amino acids. CDR3 sequence: CASSSENQGTGGSNQPQHF. CDR3 nucleotides: TGTGCCAGCAGCTCAGAAAATCAAGGGACAGGGGGTAGCAATCAGCCCCAGCATTTT. The full variable domain, in which reference TRBV7-8 and TRBJ1-5 provide the parts outside the CDR3, is GAGVSQSPRYKVAKRGQDVALRCDPISGHVSLFWYQQALGQGPEFLTYFQNEAQLDKSGLPSDRFFAERPEGSVSTLKIQRTQQEDSAVYLCASSSENQGTGGSNQPQHFGDGTRLSIL.

This clone was seen more than once but under ten times. The rearrangement joins TRBV4-1 to TRBJ2-3; D is unclear. The CDR3 consists of 14 residues. The V gene lost 0 bases and the J gene lost 0 bases, with 4 bases spanning the gap. Germline V gives CDR1 MGHRA, CDR2 YSYEKL. The CDR3 DNA reads as TGCGCCAGCAGCCAAGATCTGAGCACAGATACGCAGTATTTT. Translation: CASSQDLSTDTQYF.

V gene TRBV5-6 combines with J gene TRBJ1-1; no definite D call. The germline CDR1 and CDR2 sequences are SGHDT and YYEEEE. The CDR3 spans 15 residues. V was cut by 3 bases and J by 2 bases, with 14 bases left in between. The CDR3 nucleotides read TGTGCCAGCAGCTCCTCTCGGGGTCCAAACACTGAAGCTTTCTTT. It specifies CASSSSRGPNTEAFF.

The chain recombines TRBV6-6 with TRBJ2-2; 10 positions agree with TRBD2. Germline CDR1 reads MNHNY; CDR2 reads SVGAGI (reference sequence). V gave up 6 bases and J gave up 1 base; unmatched junction bases: 2. The CDR3 covers 15 residues. The CDR3 DNA is TGTGCCAGCAGAGGGACTAGCGAGAACACCGGGGAGCTGTTTTTT. Its protein product is CASRGTSENTGELFF.

This chain uses TRBV7-3 with TRBJ1-2; 10 bases are shared with TRBD1. The CDR3 loop spans 14 amino acids. Germline-derived CDR1 and CDR2 are SGHTA and FQGTGA. The ends lost 4 bases at V and 7 bases at J; junction bases unmatched: 6. CDR3: CASSSTGTGAGYTF. In DNA, the CDR3 is TGTGCCAGCAGCTCTACCGGGACAGGGGCTGGCTACACCTTC.

V usage is TRBV7-9 and J usage is TRBJ1-2; 7 bases agree with TRBD1. The V segment lost 0 bases and the J segment 10 bases; nucleotides outside the gene matches: 11. Germline V lookup: CDR1 SEHNR, CDR2 FQNEAQ (reference sequence). The CDR3 contains 15 residues. The chain's CDR3 is CASSLAQGGIRDYTF. As DNA, the CDR3 is TGTGCCAGCAGCTTAGCGCAGGGGGGAATTAGAGACTACACCTTC.

The chain couples TRBV6-1 to TRBJ1-2; D might be TRBD1 (6 bases). V lost 6 bases, J lost 0 bases, and 14 bases lay in between. Germline-derived CDR1 and CDR2 are MNHNS and SASEGT. This CDR3 is built from 15 residues. CDR3: CASSFGQTPNYGYTF. The CDR3 nucleotides are TGTGCCAGCAGCTTCGGACAGACACCTAACTATGGCTACACCTTC.

This clone showed up just a few times. This chain connects TRBV15 to TRBJ2-3; possible D gene TRBD2, 5 bases. The germline CDR1 and CDR2 sequences are LNHNV and YYDKDF (reference sequence). There are 13 residues in the CDR3. Trimming shortened V by 8 bases and J by 1 base, and 10 bases separated the two germline ends. The CDR3 region has the DNA TGTGCCACCGGCCGGGGAGGCACAGATACGCAGTATTTT. Translation gives CATGRGGTDTQYF.

The CDR3 region is CASRPTGESEKLFF. The CDR3 nucleotides read TGTGCCAGTAGGCCCACCGGGGAGAGTGAAAAACTGTTTTTT. V is TRBV5-6 and J is TRBJ1-4; D gene unclear. V lost 8 bases, J lost 7 bases, and 18 bases lay in between. The CDR3 totals 14 residues. CDR1 is SGHDT, CDR2 YYEEEE, per germline.

This clone was counted only a few times. The genes are TRBV7-8 and TRBJ2-5; unclear D gene. V was cut by 2 bases and J by 0 bases, with 13 bases left in between. There are 16 residues in the CDR3. The germline V gene has CDR1 SGHVS and CDR2 FQNEAQ. The CDR3 DNA is TGTGCCAGCAGCTTACCGATTACCGGTCACCAAGAGACCCAGTACTTC. It encodes CASSLPITGHQETQYF.

This chain links TRBV4-1 with TRBJ2-1; the match to TRBD2 covers 9 bases. V was clipped by 4 bases and J by 2 bases; unmatched bases: 3. Germline values: CDR1 MGHRA, CDR2 YSYEKL. The CDR3 sequence is 15 residues long. The DNA for the CDR3 is TGCGCCAGCAGCCTAAGCGGGGGGACCTACAATGAGCAGTTCTTC. This sequence encodes CASSLSGGTYNEQFF.

V usage is TRBV6-1 and J usage is TRBJ2-7; no clear D gene. Trimming stripped 5 bases from V and 4 bases from J, with 9 bases between. Germline V gene data show CDR1 as MNHNS and CDR2 as SASEGT. The CDR3 has 12 amino acids. CDR3 sequence reads: CASSTRVYEQYF. The CDR3 DNA reads as TGTGCCAGCAGTACACGGGTATACGAGCAGTACTTC.

The chain uses TRBV5-8 and TRBJ1-2, with D possibly TRBD1 on 5 matching bases. This CDR3 is built from 14 residues. Germline lookup yields CDR1 SGHTS and CDR2 YDEGEE. The ends were cut back, 0 bases at V and 2 bases at J, with 8 bases in the middle. CDR3 protein: CASSLAGGNYGYTF. The CDR3 DNA reads as TGTGCCAGCAGCTTGGCCGGGGGGAACTATGGCTACACCTTC.

This clone was observed once. The chain is built from TRBV10-2 and TRBJ2-1, with TRBD1 matching over 8 bases. Germline trimming cut 5 bases from V and 14 bases from J; bases unmatched to any gene: 11. The CDR3 spans 13 residues. The V gene's germline CDR1 is WSHSY and CDR2 SAAADI. The CDR3 is CASSQWTGRNEFF. The DNA for the CDR3 is TGCGCCAGCAGTCAATGGACAGGGAGGAACGAGTTCTTC.

This chain uses TRBV7-3 with TRBJ2-7, with 7 nucleotides matching TRBD2. CDR3 length equals 13 residues. With 3 bases clipped from V and 7 bases from J, the junction kept 6 bases outside the gene matches. CDR1 is SGHTA, CDR2 FQGTGA, per germline. Here the CDR3 reads CASSLGGNGEQYF. CDR3 sequence (DNA): TGTGCCAGCAGCTTGGGAGGGAATGGGGAGCAGTACTTC.

CDR3 DNA: TGTGCCAGCAGTAAAACAGGACAGGGGGGCGGTGAGCAGTTCTTC. Translated, it gives CASSKTGQGGGEQFF. V gene TRBV6-6 combines with J gene TRBJ2-1, with 10 bases identical to TRBD1. The germline CDR1 and CDR2 sequences are MNHNY and SVGAGI (reference sequence). There are 15 residues in the CDR3. J was trimmed by 9 bases and V by 5 bases; bases with no gene match: 10.

The genes are TRBV13 and TRBJ2-2; D is possibly TRBD1 (6 bases). V lost 3 bases and J 4 bases, leaving 6 bases between the germline ends. CDR1 and CDR2 (germline): PRHDT, FYEKMQ (reference sequence). This CDR3 has 13 amino acids. This chain's CDR3 is CASSFRGTGELFF. CDR3 sequence (DNA): TGTGCCAGCAGCTTCAGGGGCACCGGGGAGCTGTTTTTT.

The V and J genes are TRBV7-8 and TRBJ1-2, with D unresolved. This CDR3 contains 16 residues. V lost 1 base to trimming and J lost 4 bases, with 16 bases between them. The V gene's germline CDR1 is SGHVS and CDR2 FQNEAQ. CDR3 loop: CASSLVRPQEAYGYTF. The CDR3 bases are TGTGCCAGCAGCTTAGTGCGGCCCCAAGAGGCCTATGGCTACACCTTC.

V gene TRBV7-2 combines with J gene TRBJ1-1, with unresolved D. V lost 1 base and J lost 11, with 17 bases in between. The CDR3 length is 14 residues. CDR1 and CDR2 (germline): SGHTA, FQGNSA. The CDR3 sequence: CASSLEVAIHGAFF. CDR3 sequence (DNA): TGTGCCAGCAGCTTAGAAGTAGCTATTCACGGGGCTTTCTTT. Variable domain in full (rest from reference TRBV7-2 and TRBJ1-1): GAGVSQSPSNKVTEKGKDVELRCDPISGHTALYWYRQSLGQGLEFLIYFQGNSAPDKSGLPSDRFSAERTGGSVSTLTIQRTQQEDSAVYLCASSLEVAIHGAFFGQGTRLTVV.